This T cell receptor (beta chain) was found in a study of technical replicates of blood from a handful of donors. Trimming pared 5 bases from V and 2 bases from J, leaving 18 bases between. Germline V gives CDR1 MNHNY, CDR2 SVGAGI (reference sequence). This CDR3 has 16 residues. The table lists this clone with a few counts. Data came from immunoSEQ multiplex PCR; TCRdb stores just in-frame clones and leaves some out. The sample contains about 83,000 clones, 90% to 95% of which appear only once. The sequencing sample was made of T cells isolated from PBMCs. This TCR was recovered from a human donor in good health. This chain joins TRBV6-6 and TRBJ1-1; perhaps TRBD1 as D (5 bases). The CDR3 sequence is CASSPGRMGLNTEAFF. In nucleotides, the CDR3 is TGTGCCAGCAGTCCAGGACGTATGGGACTCAACACTGAAGCTTTCTTT.